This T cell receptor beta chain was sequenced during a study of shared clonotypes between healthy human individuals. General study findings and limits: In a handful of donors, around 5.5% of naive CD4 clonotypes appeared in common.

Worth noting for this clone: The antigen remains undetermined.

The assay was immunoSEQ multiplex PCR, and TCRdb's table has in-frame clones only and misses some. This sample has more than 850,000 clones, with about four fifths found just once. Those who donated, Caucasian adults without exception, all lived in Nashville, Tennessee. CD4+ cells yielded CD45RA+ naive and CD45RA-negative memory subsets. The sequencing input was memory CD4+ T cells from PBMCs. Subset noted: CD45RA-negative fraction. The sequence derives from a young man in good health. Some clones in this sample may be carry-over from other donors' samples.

CDR3: CASSLRSSYEQYF. CDR3 DNA: TGTGCCAGCAGCTTGAGGAGCTCCTACGAGCAGTACTTC. The chain links TRBV5-6 to TRBJ2-7; D remains ambiguous. The germline V gene encodes CDR1 SGHDT and CDR2 YYEEEE. CDR3 length: 13 amino acids. Trimming shortened V by 1 base and J by 0 bases, and 5 bases separated the two germline ends. Filled out from reference TRBV5-6 and TRBJ2-7, the complete variable domain reads DAGVTQSPTHLIKTRGQQVTLRCSPKSGHDTVSWYQQALGQGPQFIFQYYEEEERQRGNFPDRFSGHQFPNYSSELNVNALLLGDSALYLCASSLRSSYEQYFGPGTRLTVT.